This T cell receptor beta chain emerged from a study of regulatory and conventional T cells in RAG deficiency. Study observations and caveats: Omenn patients showed >90% Treg-Tconv overlap and shorter CDR3 lengths. Omenn CD25-high CD127-low cells may be activated cells, not true Tregs.

Trimming left V 0 bases short and J 10 bases short, with 10 bases between. This CDR3 spans 13 amino acids. The germline CDR1 and CDR2 sequences are MNHNY and SVGAGI (reference sequence). Data came from immunoSEQ multiplex PCR; TCRdb stores just in-frame clones and leaves some out. The sample lists 30,000 to 35,000 clones, around 89% seen once, with about 5% in the top ten. Turning to this clone: The antigen remains undetermined.

This sample was shared with a second study, whose subject was regulatory T cells. This second study says: Primers: 52 TRBV forward and 13 TRBJ reverse.

The clonotype originates from a human donor in good health. Material for sequencing was CD8+ T cells sorted from blood. The rearrangement joins TRBV6-6 to TRBJ2-1; D tentatively fits TRBD1 or TRBD2 (5 bases each). The CDR3 DNA follows: TGTGCCAGCAGTTACTCGGTGGGGGAAGAGCAGTTCTTC. Translated: CASSYSVGEEQFF.